This TCR beta chain came from a study of blood T cells in healthy people across ages (dated by TCRdb to 2015 to 2017). Background for the entire study: In model experiments, template switching captured roughly one uniquely barcoded TCR beta cDNA molecule for every two T cells. Four age groups were formed from the donors: young (average approximately 15 years), middle-aged (approximately 41), aged (62) and long-lived (roughly 88). For two donors (one aged 18 to 30 and one aged 80 or older), the study analyzed two additional independent replicas of 1 million unique cDNA reads from the same blood draw. To avoid experimental bias, donors of different ages were spread randomly across the sequencing lanes. Using deep sequencing normalized with unique cDNA molecular identifiers, the study measured how TCR beta repertoire diversity changes with age.

Results the study describes overall, beyond this receptor: Since profiling was done on bulk unsorted PBMCs, naive and antigen-experienced compartments could not be conclusively compared. Because donor CMV infection status was unknown, age-related changes in expanded clonotypes were potentially confounded. Estimates of total diversity from one million sequenced T cells were regarded as lower bounds and underestimates. The percentage of naive T cells measured by flow cytometry correlated strongly with observed TCR beta diversity. Observed TCR beta diversity per million T cells fell roughly linearly with age, and a significant reduction was already apparent by age roughly 40. Compared with the aged group, the long-lived group had more naive CD4+ T cells, fewer expanded clones and increased TCR diversity, suggesting age selection.

Library construction relied on 5' RACE. TCRdb names Illumina HiSeq 2500 as the instrument used. A second roughly 6 to 12 cycle PCR used a sample-barcoded 5' primer and a J-beta primer mix. A unique molecular identifier was introduced onto each TCR beta cDNA molecule by a template-switch 5' adaptor carrying 12 random nucleotides. Each sample yielded at least 2.5 million CDR3-containing paired-end reads. All of the RNA was converted into first-strand cDNA using the Mint cDNA synthesis kit, with a TRBC-specific oligonucleotide serving as the primer. Following uracil-DNA glycosylase treatment, all cDNA underwent a first 18-cycle PCR with the universal primers M1SS and BC2_uni_R. For the original study's pipeline: Each sample was normalized by randomly selecting 1 million high-quality reads, each carrying a distinct molecular identifier. Instead of being binned into consensus sequences, reads with shared molecular identifiers were discarded. MiTCR, with a Q25 quality threshold and the strictest error-elimination algorithm, was used for CDR3 identification, clonotype clustering and error correction. A nonparametric unseen species model with Euler transformation was used to estimate a lower bound on total TCR beta diversity. TCRdb applied fastp at Q25 and MiXCR to the public reads, then kept only in-frame beta chains. CDR3 protein sequences are deduplicated, and each keeps its most common genes and DNA. These V and J calls are TCRdb output, not the study's own analysis. Recorded for this sample are about 1.8 million distinct CDR3 sequences; about 50% of them occurred a single time. The ten top clones hold roughly 2% of the sample.

Cut back by 8 bases and 0 bases, the V and J ends lie 14 bases apart. Spanning cysteine to phenylalanine, the CDR3 consists of 14 amino acids. Only the CDR3 DNA is retained, 42 bases long and in frame from the first base. The germline V gene provides CDR1 ENHRY and CDR2 SYGVKD. Donors were about 36 systemically healthy Caucasian individuals from Russia aged roughly 6 to 95 years. Each donor gave approximately 9.4 milliliters of peripheral blood, drawn into EDTA-treated Vacutainer tubes. PBMCs were isolated by Ficoll-Paque density-gradient centrifugation, with at least 6 million obtained per sample. Trizol reagent was used to extract total RNA from the PBMCs, yielding at least 6 micrograms per sample. The percentages of naive CD45RAhigh/CD27high T cells were determined by flow cytometry on a PBMC aliquot from every donor. This clonotype has a handful of counts. The specificity of this receptor is unknown. No much larger clonotype is one base removed from it; base qualities were not supplied.

This sequence originates from a woman between 35 and 50 years old in good health. Sequencing was carried out using blood. This chain joins TRBV10-3 to TRBJ2-7; possibly the D gene is TRBD2, per 6 matching bases. CDR3 reads: CAIQLAESSYEQYF. The DNA sequence is TGTGCCATCCAATTAGCGGAGAGCTCCTACGAGCAGTACTTC.